These T cell receptor beta chains were read from a single sample in a study of blood T cell repertoires in COVID-19. Produced via immunoSEQ multiplex PCR; TCRdb's table is partial and in-frame only. The sample consists of 25,000 to 30,000 clones, over 75% of them appearing once. The sample comprised peripheral blood. These receptors originate from a man in his fifties with active COVID-19. Each CDR3 is given with its conserved first and last residue. Each record gives: D gene, clone size, J gene, V gene, CDR3 DNA, CDR3 protein. D genes are given only for firm matches. Some rows have no size entry. The others give once, few or many, or a class for an expanded clone.

- - TRBJ2-2 TRBV24-1 TGTGCCACCAGTGATTTACAGACACTCACCGGGGAGCTGTTTTTT CATSDLQTLTGELFF
- - TRBJ1-3 TRBV12-2 TGTGCAAGTCGTTATCTTCCAGGGGCAGGGGTACGCGGAAACACCATATATTTT CASRYLPGAGVRGNTIYF
- - TRBJ2-2 TRBV5-1 TGCGCCAGCAGCTTTGGGGTTCAGGGAGGTACCGGGGAGCTGTTTTTT CASSFGVQGGTGELFF
TRBD1 - TRBJ2-7 TRBV2 TGTGCCAGCGGGCAGGGACAGGGAAAACGAGACTACGAGCAGTACTTC CASGQGQGKRDYEQYF
- - TRBJ1-2 TRBV29-1 TGCAGCGTTGAAGGGCAGGGGAAAGGAGGCTACACCTTC CSVEGQGKGGYTF
TRBD1 once TRBJ2-2 TRBV11-3 TGTGCCAGCAGCCTCCCCGGACAGGGGACCGGGGAGCTGTTTTTT CASSLPGQGTGELFF
TRBD2 - TRBJ2-1 TRBV11-2 TGTGCCAGCAGCCCCCTAGCGGGAGGGAACAATGAGCAGTTCTTC CASSPLAGGNNEQFF
- - TRBJ2-1 TRBV18 TGTGCCAGCTCCACCACTAGGCTGGGCTACAATGAGCAGTTCTTC CASSTTRLGYNEQFF
- - TRBJ2-1 TRBV10-2 TGCGCCAGCAGTGCGGACACCTTGGTCACCTACAATGAGCAGTTCTTC CASSADTLVTYNEQFF
TRBD1 - TRBJ2-3 TRBV5-1 TGCGCCAGCAGCCTGATGGGGACAGGGGCTAGCACAGATACGCAGTATTTT CASSLMGTGASTDTQYF